This T cell receptor (beta chain) was retrieved from a study of shared T cell receptors in the human thymus. Repertoires were generated with immunoSEQ multiplex PCR, while TCRdb's copy carries only in-frame clones and drops some. The sample lists approximately 490,000 clones, 75% to 80% occurring once. CDR3 size: 15 residues. Unmatched junction bases numbered 1, after V lost 0 bases and J lost 3 bases. Germline CDR1 and CDR2: SGHRS and YFSETQ. The same data also went into a second study, on human thymus T cells. According to that study: Thymic repertoires overlap heavily among unrelated individuals, related research has reported.

The sample was thymocytes. The source is a boy under two years old with a congenital heart defect. This sequence joins TRBV5-1 and TRBJ2-2; TRBD1 matches 8 bases. The CDR3 nucleotides are TGCGCCAGCAGCTTGGCCAGGGGGCACACCGGGGAGCTGTTTTTT. It translates to CASSLARGHTGELFF.